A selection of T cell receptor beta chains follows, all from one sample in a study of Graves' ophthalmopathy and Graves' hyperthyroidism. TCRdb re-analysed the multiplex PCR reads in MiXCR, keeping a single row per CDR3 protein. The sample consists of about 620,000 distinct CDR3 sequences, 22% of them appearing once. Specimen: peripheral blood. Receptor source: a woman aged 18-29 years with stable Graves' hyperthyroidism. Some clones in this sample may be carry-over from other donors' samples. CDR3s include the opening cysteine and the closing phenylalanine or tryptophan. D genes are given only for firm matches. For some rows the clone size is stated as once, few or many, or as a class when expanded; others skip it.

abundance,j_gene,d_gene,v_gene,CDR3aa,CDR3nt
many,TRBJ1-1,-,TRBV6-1,CASSEASVNTEAFF,TGTGCCAGCAGTGAGGCTTCGGTGAACACTGAAGCTTTCTTT
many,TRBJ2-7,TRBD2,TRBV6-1,CASSEFSGSSYEQYF,TGTGCCAGCAGTGAATTTAGCGGGAGCTCCTACGAGCAGTACTTC
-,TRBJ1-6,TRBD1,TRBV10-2,CASWTGDSHLHF,TGCGCCAGCTGGACAGGGGATTCACACCTCCACTTT
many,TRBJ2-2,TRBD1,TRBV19,CASSRGQGIGELFF,TGTGCCAGTAGTAGAGGACAGGGGATCGGGGAGCTGTTTTTT
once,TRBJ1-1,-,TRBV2,CASRPDGTEAFF,TGTGCCAGCAGGCCCGACGGCACTGAAGCTTTCTTT
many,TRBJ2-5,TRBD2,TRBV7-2,CASSSLGTSGRETQYF,TGTGCCAGCAGCTCCCTCGGGACTAGCGGGAGAGAGACCCAGTACTTC
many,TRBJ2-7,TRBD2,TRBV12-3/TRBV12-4,CASSGGGEYEQYF,TGTGCCAGCAGCGGGGGAGGGGAATACGAGCAGTACTTC
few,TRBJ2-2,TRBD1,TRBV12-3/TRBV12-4,CANSLGDRGTGELFF,TGTGCCAACAGTTTAGGAGACAGGGGCACCGGGGAGCTGTTTTTT
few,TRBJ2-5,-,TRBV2,CASSEEGAQYF,TGTGCCAGCAGTGAAGAGGGGGCCCAGTACTTC
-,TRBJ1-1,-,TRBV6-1,CASTRSVRGTEAFF,TGTGCCAGCACTAGATCCGTCCGGGGCACTGAAGCTTTCTTT
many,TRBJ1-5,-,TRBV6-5,CASSFGPQPQHF,TGTGCCAGCAGTTTCGGCCCCCAGCCCCAGCATTTT
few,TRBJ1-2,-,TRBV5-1,CASSLASGATNGYTF,TGCGCCAGCAGCTTGGCCTCCGGCGCTACTAACGGCTACACCTTC
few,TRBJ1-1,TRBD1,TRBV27,CASRTRRDRGPGTEAFF,TGTGCCAGCAGGACACGCCGGGACAGGGGGCCGGGCACTGAAGCTTTCTTT
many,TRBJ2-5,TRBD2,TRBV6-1,CASSDREGLRETQYF,TGTGCCAGCAGTGACCGGGAGGGCCTTCGAGAGACCCAGTACTTC
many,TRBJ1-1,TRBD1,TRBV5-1,CASSLGQGDTREAFF,TGCGCCAGCAGCCTCGGACAGGGCGATACCCGTGAAGCTTTCTTT
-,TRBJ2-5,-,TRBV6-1,CASSDGGWEETQYF,TGTGCCAGCAGTGACGGGGGATGGGAAGAGACCCAGTACTTC
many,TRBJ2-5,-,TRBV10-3,CAISESAGGETQYF,TGTGCCATCAGTGAGTCAGCGGGTGGGGAGACCCAGTACTTC
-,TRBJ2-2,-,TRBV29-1,CSVNRDTGELFF,TGCAGCGTTAATAGGGACACCGGGGAGCTGTTTTTT
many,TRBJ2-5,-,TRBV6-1,CASSTETSGKETQYF,TGTGCCAGCAGTACAGAGACCTCGGGGAAGGAGACCCAGTACTTC
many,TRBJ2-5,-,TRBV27,CASSFRGFETQYF,TGTGCCAGCAGTTTCCGGGGATTTGAGACCCAGTACTTC
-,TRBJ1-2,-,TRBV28,CAILAPNYGYTF,TGTGCCATTCTAGCCCCTAACTATGGCTACACCTTC
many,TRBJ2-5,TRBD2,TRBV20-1,CSAGGLAGQEIQYF,TGCAGTGCGGGGGGACTAGCGGGACAAGAGATCCAGTACTTC
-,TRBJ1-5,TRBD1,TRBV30,CAWSAGQSVNQPQHF,TGTGCCTGGAGTGCGGGACAGAGCGTCAATCAGCCCCAGCATTTT
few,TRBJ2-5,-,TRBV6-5,CASSYFDLRETQYF,TGTGCCAGCAGTTACTTCGACTTACGGGAGACCCAGTACTTC
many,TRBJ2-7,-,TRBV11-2,CASARLGSSYEQYF,TGTGCCAGCGCCCGACTCGGGAGCTCCTACGAGCAGTACTTC
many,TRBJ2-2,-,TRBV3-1,CASSQIRTNTGELFF,TGTGCCAGCAGCCAAATACGGACGAACACCGGGGAGCTGTTTTTT
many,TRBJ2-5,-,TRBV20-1,CSVGGVETQYF,TGCAGTGTTGGGGGAGTGGAGACCCAGTACTTC
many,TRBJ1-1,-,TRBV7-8,CASSLVVRNTEAFF,TGTGCCAGCAGCTTAGTCGTGAGGAACACTGAAGCTTTCTTT
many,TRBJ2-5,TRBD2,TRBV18,CASSPDRTSGGATQYF,TGTGCCAGCTCTCCAGACCGGACTAGCGGGGGCGCGACCCAGTACTTC
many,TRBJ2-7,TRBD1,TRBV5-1,CASSRDRAEQYF,TGCGCCAGCAGCCGGGACAGGGCCGAGCAGTACTTC
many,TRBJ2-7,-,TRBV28,CASSLFGLNYEQYF,TGTGCCAGCAGTTTATTCGGCTTAAACTACGAGCAGTACTTC
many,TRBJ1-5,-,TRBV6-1,CAGSEGGQPQHF,TGTGCCGGCAGTGAAGGGGGGCAGCCCCAGCATTTT
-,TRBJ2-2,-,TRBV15,CAASTGRDTGELFF,TGTGCCGCCAGCACGGGACGGGACACCGGGGAGCTGTTTTTT
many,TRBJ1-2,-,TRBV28,CASSALNWSGRNYGYTF,TGTGCCAGCAGTGCCCTAAATTGGAGTGGACGTAACTATGGCTACACCTTC
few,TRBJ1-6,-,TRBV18,CASSPQRNYNSPLHF,TGTGCCAGCTCACCTCAGAGAAATTATAATTCACCCCTCCACTTT
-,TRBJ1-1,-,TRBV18,CASSPQGWETEAFF,TGTGCCAGCTCACCACAGGGGTGGGAGACTGAAGCTTTCTTT
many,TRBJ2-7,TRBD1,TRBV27,CASSATGNEQYF,TGTGCCAGCAGTGCGACAGGGAACGAGCAGTACTTC
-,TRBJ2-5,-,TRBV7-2,CASTTPGGWETQYF,TGTGCCAGCACCACACCAGGGGGGTGGGAGACCCAGTACTTC
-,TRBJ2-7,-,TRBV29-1,CSVVFEGAIYEQYF,TGCAGCGTTGTATTCGAGGGAGCGATCTACGAGCAGTACTTC
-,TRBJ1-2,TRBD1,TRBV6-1,CASRVGQGLGYTF,TGTGCCAGCAGAGTGGGACAGGGGCTCGGCTACACCTTC
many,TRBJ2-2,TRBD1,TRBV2,CASSGGQMNTGELFF,TGTGCCAGCAGTGGGGGACAGATGAACACCGGGGAGCTGTTTTTT
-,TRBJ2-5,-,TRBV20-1,CSAPGEGNGETQYF,TGCAGTGCCCCTGGGGAAGGGAATGGAGAGACCCAGTACTTC
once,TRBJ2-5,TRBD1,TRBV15,CATGGQGEETQYF,TGTGCCACCGGTGGACAGGGGGAAGAGACCCAGTACTTC
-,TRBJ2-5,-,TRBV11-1,CASSSLELSETQYF,TGTGCCAGCAGCTCGCTGGAGTTGTCGGAGACCCAGTACTTC
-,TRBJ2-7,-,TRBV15,CATSRDLGSNEQYF,TGTGCCACCAGCAGAGATCTAGGGTCCAACGAGCAGTACTTC
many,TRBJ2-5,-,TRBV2,CASSDWGRGIETQYF,TGTGCCAGCAGTGATTGGGGGAGGGGGATAGAGACCCAGTACTTC
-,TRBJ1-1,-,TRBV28,CASSFEGRGTEAFF,TGTGCCAGCAGTTTTGAGGGGAGGGGCACTGAAGCTTTCTTT
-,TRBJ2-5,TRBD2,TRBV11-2,CASSPRTSRETQYF,TGTGCCAGCAGCCCGCGGACTAGCCGTGAGACCCAGTACTTC
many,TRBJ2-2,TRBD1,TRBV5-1,CASSLEGGANTGELFF,TGCGCCAGCAGCTTGGAAGGGGGCGCGAACACCGGGGAGCTGTTTTTT
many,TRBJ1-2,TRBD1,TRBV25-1,CASSESGGGFLGYGYTF,TGTGCCAGCAGTGAATCAGGGGGCGGTTTTTTGGGCTATGGCTACACCTTC
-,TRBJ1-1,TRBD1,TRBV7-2,CASSLASGGNTEAFF,TGTGCCAGCAGCTTAGCGTCAGGGGGGAACACTGAAGCTTTCTTT
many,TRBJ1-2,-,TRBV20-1,CSARDSGLGYGYTF,TGCAGTGCTAGAGATTCAGGGCTAGGCTATGGCTACACCTTC
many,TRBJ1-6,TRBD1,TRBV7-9,CASSLAHQGDNSPLHF,TGTGCCAGCAGCTTAGCGCACCAGGGGGATAATTCACCCCTCCACTTT
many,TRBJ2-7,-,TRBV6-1,CASSVDFAYEQYF,TGTGCCAGCAGTGTGGACTTTGCCTACGAGCAGTACTTC
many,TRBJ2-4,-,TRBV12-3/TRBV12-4,CASRLDIAKNIQYF,TGTGCCAGCAGGTTGGACATAGCCAAAAACATTCAGTACTTC
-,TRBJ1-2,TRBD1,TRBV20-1,CSAGTGSNYGYTF,TGCAGTGCCGGGACAGGGAGTAACTATGGCTACACCTTC
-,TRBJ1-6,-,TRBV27,CASRSSYNSPLHF,TGTGCCAGCAGATCCAGTTACAATTCACCCCTCCACTTT
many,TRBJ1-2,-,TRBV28,CASMDVEGGYTF,TGTGCCAGCATGGACGTTGAGGGCGGCTACACCTTC
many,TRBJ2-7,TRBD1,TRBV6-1,CASTKTGLALYEQYF,TGTGCCAGCACTAAGACAGGGTTAGCCCTCTACGAGCAGTACTTC
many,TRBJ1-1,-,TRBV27,CASSFSIGNTEAFF,TGTGCCAGCAGTTTCAGCATTGGGAACACTGAAGCTTTCTTT